This TCR beta chain originates from a study of T cell changes during pregnancy in multiple sclerosis. Only in-frame clones appear in the TCRdb table, and some are missing; sequencing was by immunoSEQ multiplex PCR. This sample has 65,000 to 70,000 clones, with 85% to 95% found just once. Germline CDR1 and CDR2: MNHEY and SMNVEV (reference sequence). The V and J ends lost 3 bases and 4 bases respectively, with 12 bases between them. The CDR3 runs 14 residues. This TCR came from a female donor in good health, enrolled as a control in a pregnancy study. This specimen was peripheral blood, taken in the third trimester of pregnancy. The gene calls are TRBV27 and TRBJ1-2, with D possibly TRBD1 on 5 matching bases. CDR3: CASSLQAGLYGYTF. The DNA of the CDR3 is TGTGCCAGCAGTTTGCAGGCAGGGCTCTATGGCTACACCTTC.